The sequence of this T cell receptor beta chain was determined in a study of cytomegalovirus exposure and HLA in healthy donors. The germline V gene encodes CDR1 SGDLS and CDR2 YYNGEE. This CDR3 comprises 15 residues. Between the trimmed V and J ends, which lost 4 bases and 6 bases, there was a span of 17 bases. Only one count was recorded for this clone. Amplification used 60 Vbeta primers and 13 Jbeta primers. This table comes from immunoSEQ multiplex PCR, and its TCRdb copy is limited to in-frame clones, with some not included. The table has 150,000 to 200,000 clones, about three quarters seen once.

This TCR was recovered from a woman aged 25 to 39 in good health and CMV-seronegative. This rearrangement joins TRBV9 to TRBJ2-1; maybe TRBD2 (5 bases). The sequencing input was PBMCs. The CDR3: CASSLQWGAANEQFF. The CDR3 nucleotides read TGTGCCAGCAGCCTCCAGTGGGGAGCCGCCAATGAGCAGTTCTTC.